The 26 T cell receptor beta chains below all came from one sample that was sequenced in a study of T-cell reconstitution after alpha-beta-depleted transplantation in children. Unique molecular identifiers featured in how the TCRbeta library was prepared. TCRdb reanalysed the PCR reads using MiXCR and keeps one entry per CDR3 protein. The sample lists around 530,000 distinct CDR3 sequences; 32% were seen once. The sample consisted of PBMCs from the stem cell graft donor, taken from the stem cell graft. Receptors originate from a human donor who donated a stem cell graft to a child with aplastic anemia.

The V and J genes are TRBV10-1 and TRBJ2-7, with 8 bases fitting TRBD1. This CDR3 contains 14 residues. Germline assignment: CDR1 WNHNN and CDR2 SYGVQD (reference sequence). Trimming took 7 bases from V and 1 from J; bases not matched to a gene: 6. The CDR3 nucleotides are TGCGCCAGCACTCACCGGGACAGGTCCTACGAGCAGTACTTC. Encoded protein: CASTHRDRSYEQYF.

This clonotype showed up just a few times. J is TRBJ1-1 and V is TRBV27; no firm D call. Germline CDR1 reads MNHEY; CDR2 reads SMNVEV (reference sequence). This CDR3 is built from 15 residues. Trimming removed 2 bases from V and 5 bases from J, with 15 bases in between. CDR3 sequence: CASSLRAARRTEAFF. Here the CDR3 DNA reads TGTGCCAGCAGTTTAAGAGCGGCCCGGCGGACTGAAGCTTTCTTT.

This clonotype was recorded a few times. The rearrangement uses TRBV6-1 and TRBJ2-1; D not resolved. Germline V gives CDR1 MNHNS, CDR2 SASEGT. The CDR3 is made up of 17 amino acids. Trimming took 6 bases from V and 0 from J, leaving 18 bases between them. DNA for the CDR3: TGTGCCAGCAGCTCAGGACCTAGTGGGTACTCCTACAATGAGCAGTTCTTC. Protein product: CASSSGPSGYSYNEQFF.

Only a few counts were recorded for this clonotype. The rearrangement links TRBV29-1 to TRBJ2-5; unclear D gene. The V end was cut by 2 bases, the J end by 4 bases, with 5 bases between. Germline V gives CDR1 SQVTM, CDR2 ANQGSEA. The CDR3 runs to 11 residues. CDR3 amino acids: CSVERTETQYF. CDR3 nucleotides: TGCAGCGTTGAAAGGACAGAGACCCAGTACTTC.

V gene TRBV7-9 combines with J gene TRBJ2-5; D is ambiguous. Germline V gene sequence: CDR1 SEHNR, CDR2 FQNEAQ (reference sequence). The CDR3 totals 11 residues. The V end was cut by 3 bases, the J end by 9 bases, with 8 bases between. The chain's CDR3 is CASSFNQAQYF. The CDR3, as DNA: TGTGCCAGCAGCTTTAATCAAGCCCAGTACTTC.

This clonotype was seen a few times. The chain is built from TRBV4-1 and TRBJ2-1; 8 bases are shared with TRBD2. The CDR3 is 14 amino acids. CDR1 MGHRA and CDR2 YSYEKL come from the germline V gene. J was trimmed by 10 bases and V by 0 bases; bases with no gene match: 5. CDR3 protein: CASSQEEKRGEQFF. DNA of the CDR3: TGCGCCAGCAGCCAAGAGGAAAAGCGGGGGGAGCAGTTCTTC.

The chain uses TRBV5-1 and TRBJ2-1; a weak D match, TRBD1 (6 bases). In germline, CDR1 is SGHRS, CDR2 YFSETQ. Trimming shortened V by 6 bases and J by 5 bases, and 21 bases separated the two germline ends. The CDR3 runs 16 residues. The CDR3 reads CASTLRGAGDHNEQFF. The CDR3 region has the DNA TGCGCCAGCACCCTCCGTGGGGCAGGGGACCACAATGAGCAGTTCTTC.

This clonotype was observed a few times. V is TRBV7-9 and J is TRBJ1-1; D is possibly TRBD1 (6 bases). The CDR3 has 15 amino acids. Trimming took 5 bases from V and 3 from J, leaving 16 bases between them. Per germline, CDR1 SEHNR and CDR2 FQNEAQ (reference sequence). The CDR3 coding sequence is TGTGCCAGCAGCCTCATGGGGGGCGGTGACACTGAAGCTTTCTTT. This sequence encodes CASSLMGGGDTEAFF.

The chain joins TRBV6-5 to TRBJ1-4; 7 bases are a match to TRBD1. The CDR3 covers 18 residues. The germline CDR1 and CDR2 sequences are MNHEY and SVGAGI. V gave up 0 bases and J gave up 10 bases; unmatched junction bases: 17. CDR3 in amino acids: CASSYSTPSVAGGIKLFF. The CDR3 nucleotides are TGTGCCAGCAGTTACTCGACTCCTTCGGTAGCAGGGGGGATAAAACTGTTTTTT.

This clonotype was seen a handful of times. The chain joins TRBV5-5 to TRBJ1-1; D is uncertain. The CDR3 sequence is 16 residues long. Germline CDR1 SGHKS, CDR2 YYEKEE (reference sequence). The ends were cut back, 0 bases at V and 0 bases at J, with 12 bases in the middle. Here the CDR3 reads CASSLVGSLLNTEAFF. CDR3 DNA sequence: TGTGCCAGCAGCTTGGTAGGCAGCCTCTTGAACACTGAAGCTTTCTTT.

CDR3 sequence (DNA): TGTGCCAGCAGTTACTCGTCAATCCGGCTTACAGATACGCAGTATTTT. Translating gives CASSYSSIRLTDTQYF. This chain links TRBV6-2 or TRBV6-3 with TRBJ2-3; the D is unclear. The V gene's germline CDR1 is MNHEY and CDR2 SVGEGT. V was pared by 0 bases and J by 3 bases, with 13 bases between. There are 16 residues in the CDR3.

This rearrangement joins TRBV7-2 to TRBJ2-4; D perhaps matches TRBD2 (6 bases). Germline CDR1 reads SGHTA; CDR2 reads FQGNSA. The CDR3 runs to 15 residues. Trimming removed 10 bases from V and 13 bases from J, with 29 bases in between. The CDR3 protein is CATTWGDGRGYRQYF. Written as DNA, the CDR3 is TGTGCCACGACCTGGGGCGACGGGAGAGGTTACAGGCAGTACTTC.

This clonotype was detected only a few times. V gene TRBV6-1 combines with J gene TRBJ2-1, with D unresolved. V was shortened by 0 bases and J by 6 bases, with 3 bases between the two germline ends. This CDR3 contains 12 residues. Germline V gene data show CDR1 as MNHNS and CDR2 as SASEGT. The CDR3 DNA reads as TGTGCCAGCAGTGAAGCAGGCAATGAGCAGTTCTTC. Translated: CASSEAGNEQFF.

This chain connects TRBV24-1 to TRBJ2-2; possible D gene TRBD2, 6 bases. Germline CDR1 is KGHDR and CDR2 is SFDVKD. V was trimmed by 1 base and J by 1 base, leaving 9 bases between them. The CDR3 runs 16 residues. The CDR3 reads CATSDLFGRNTGELFF. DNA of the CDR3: TGTGCCACCAGTGATTTATTCGGGAGGAACACCGGGGAGCTGTTTTTT.

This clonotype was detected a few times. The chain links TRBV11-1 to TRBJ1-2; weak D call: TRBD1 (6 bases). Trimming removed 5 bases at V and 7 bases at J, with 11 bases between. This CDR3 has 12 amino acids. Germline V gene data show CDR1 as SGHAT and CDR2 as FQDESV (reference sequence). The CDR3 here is CASSRDRFGYTF. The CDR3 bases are TGTGCCAGCAGCCGAGACAGGTTTGGCTACACCTTC.

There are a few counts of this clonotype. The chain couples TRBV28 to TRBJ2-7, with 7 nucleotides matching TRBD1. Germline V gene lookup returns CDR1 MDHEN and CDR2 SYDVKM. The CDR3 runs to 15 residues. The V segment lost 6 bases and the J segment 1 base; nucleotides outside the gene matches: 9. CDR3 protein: CASSPTGRGSYEQYV. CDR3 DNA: TGTGCCAGCAGCCCGACAGGGAGAGGGTCCTACGAGCAGTACGTC.

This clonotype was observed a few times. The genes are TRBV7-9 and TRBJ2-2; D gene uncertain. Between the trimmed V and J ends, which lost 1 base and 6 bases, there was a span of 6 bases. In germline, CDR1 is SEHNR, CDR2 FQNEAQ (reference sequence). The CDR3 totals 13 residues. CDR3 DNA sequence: TGTGCCAGCAGCTTAGGATCCCCCGGGGAGCTGTTTTTT. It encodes CASSLGSPGELFF.

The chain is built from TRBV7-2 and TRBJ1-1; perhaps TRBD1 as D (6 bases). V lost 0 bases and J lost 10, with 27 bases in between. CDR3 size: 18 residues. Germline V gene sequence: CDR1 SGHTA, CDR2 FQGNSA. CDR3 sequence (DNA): TGTGCCAGCAGCTTAGCGGCGGGGGCCTCTAGTTCCATTCGGGGAGCTTTCTTT. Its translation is CASSLAAGASSSIRGAFF. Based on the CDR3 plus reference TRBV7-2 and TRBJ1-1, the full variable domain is GAGVSQSPSNKVTEKGKDVELRCDPISGHTALYWYRQSLGQGLEFLIYFQGNSAPDKSGLPSDRFSAERTGGSVSTLTIQRTQQEDSAVYLCASSLAAGASSSIRGAFFGQGTRLTVV.

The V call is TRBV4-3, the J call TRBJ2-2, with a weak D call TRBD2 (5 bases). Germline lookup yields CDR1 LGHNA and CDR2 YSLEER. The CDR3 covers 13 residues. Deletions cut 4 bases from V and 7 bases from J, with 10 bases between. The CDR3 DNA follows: TGCGCCAGCAGCCCAGCGGATTTCGGGGAGCTGTTTTTT. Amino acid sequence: CASSPADFGELFF.

The CDR3 sequence: CASSSGGGGHEGYTF. The CDR3 DNA reads as TGCGCCAGCAGCTCAGGAGGAGGGGGTCACGAGGGCTACACCTTC. The gene calls are TRBV5-1 and TRBJ1-2, with TRBD1 as a possible D gene (6 bases). V was clipped by 3 bases and J by 8 bases, with 20 bases between them. Germline loops: CDR1 SGHRS, CDR2 YFSETQ. The CDR3 has 15 residues.

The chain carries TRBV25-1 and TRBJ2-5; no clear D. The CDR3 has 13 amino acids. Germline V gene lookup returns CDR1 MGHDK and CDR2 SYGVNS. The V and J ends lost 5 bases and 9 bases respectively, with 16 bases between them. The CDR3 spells CASSPDMTLAQYF. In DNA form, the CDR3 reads TGTGCCAGCAGTCCTGACATGACCCTAGCCCAGTACTTC.

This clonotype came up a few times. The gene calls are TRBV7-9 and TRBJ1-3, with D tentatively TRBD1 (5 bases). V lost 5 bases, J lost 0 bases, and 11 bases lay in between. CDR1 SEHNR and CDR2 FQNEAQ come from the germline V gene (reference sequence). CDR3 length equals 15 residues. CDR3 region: CASSVRDSSGNTIYF. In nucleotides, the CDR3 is TGTGCCAGCAGCGTGCGGGACTCCTCTGGAAACACCATATATTTT.

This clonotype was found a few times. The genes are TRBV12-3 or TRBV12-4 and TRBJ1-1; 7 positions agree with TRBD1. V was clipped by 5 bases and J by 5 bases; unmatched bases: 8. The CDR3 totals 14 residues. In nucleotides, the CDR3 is TGTGCCAGCAGTCCGGACAGGCGGAGGACTGAAGCTTTCTTT. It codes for CASSPDRRRTEAFF.

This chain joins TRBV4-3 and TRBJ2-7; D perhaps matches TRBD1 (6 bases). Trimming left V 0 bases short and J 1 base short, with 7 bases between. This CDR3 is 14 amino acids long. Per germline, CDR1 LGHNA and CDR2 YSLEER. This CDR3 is CASSQDRGSYEQYV. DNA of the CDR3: TGCGCCAGCAGCCAAGACAGGGGATCCTACGAGCAGTACGTC.

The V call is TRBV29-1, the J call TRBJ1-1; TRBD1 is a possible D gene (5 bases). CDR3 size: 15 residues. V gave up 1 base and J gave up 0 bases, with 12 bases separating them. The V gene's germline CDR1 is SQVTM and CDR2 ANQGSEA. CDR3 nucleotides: TGCAGCGTTGAAGCCGGGGCCCTCATGAACACTGAAGCTTTCTTT. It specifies CSVEAGALMNTEAFF. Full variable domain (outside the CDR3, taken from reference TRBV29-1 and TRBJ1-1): SAVISQKPSRDICQRGTSLTIQCQVDSQVTMMFWYRQQPGQSLTLIATANQGSEATYESGFVIDKFPISRPNLTFSTLTVSNMSPEDSSIYLCSVEAGALMNTEAFFGQGTRLTVV.

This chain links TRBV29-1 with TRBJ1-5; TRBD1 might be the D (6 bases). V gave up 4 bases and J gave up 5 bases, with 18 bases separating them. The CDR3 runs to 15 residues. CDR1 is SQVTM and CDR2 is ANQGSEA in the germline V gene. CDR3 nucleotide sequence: TGCAGCGTTGTGGTTTCGGGGGGCAGGGATCAGCCCCAGCATTTT. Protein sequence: CSVVVSGGRDQPQHF.